The rows below give T cell receptor beta chains drawn from one sample of a study of blood T cell repertoires in COVID-19. Clones were read by immunoSEQ multiplex PCR, and TCRdb kept only the in-frame ones, dropping some. The table lists 75,000 or so clones, about four fifths of them singletons. Sequenced sample: peripheral blood. Receptors originate from a woman aged 65 to 85 with acute or convalescent COVID-19. CDR3s include the opening cysteine and the closing phenylalanine or tryptophan. A D gene is named only where the DNA matches it firmly. Not every row has a clone size; where given, it reads once, few, many or a size class.

D,V,J,size,CDR3,DNA
-,TRBV12-3/TRBV12-4,TRBJ2-7,-,CASSSLSEQYF,TGTGCCAGCAGTTCGTTATCCGAGCAGTACTTC
TRBD1,TRBV10-3,TRBJ2-7,-,CAISDRGLEQYF,TGTGCCATCAGTGACAGGGGGCTGGAGCAGTACTTC
-,TRBV7-2,TRBJ1-1,few,CASSLSLTANTEAFF,TGTGCCAGCAGCTTAAGCCTTACTGCGAACACTGAAGCTTTCTTT
-,TRBV3-1/TRBV3-2,TRBJ1-1,-,CASRLQGITEAFF,TGTGCCAGCAGACTACAGGGAATCACTGAAGCTTTCTTT
-,TRBV6-4,TRBJ2-1,-,CASSDSNSYNEQFF,TGTGCCAGCAGTGACTCGAACAGTTACAATGAGCAGTTCTTC
-,TRBV10-3,TRBJ1-5,once,CAIRPRLNQPQHF,TGTGCCATCAGACCCCGACTCAATCAGCCCCAGCATTTT
-,TRBV21-1,TRBJ1-1,-,CASTLRPGQGAHTEAFF,TGTGCCAGCACCCTTAGGCCCGGACAGGGGGCCCACACTGAAGCTTTCTTT
TRBD2,TRBV5-4,TRBJ2-3,-,CASSLRGRATADTQYF,TGTGCCAGCAGCTTGCGCGGGAGGGCGACGGCAGATACGCAGTATTTT
-,TRBV14,TRBJ2-1,-,CASSLLPGGYWDNEQFF,TGTGCCAGCAGCTTATTGCCCGGAGGATATTGGGACAATGAGCAGTTCTTC
TRBD2,TRBV9,TRBJ2-2,-,CASRYSGGSAGELFF,TGTGCCAGCAGATATTCGGGAGGTTCAGCCGGGGAGCTGTTTTTT
TRBD2,TRBV5-4,TRBJ2-2,-,CASSWGTSGSGAGELFF,TGTGCCAGCAGTTGGGGGACTAGCGGGAGTGGCGCCGGGGAGCTGTTTTTT
-,TRBV2,TRBJ2-3,-,CASSALRGADTQYF,TGTGCCAGCAGTGCCCTACGGGGGGCGGATACGCAGTATTTT
TRBD1,TRBV27,TRBJ1-5,-,CASSLYGGQVSNQPQHF,TGTGCCAGCAGTTTATATGGCGGACAGGTTAGCAATCAGCCCCAGCATTTT
TRBD1,TRBV11-2,TRBJ1-6,-,CASSFGQGGSPLHF,TGTGCCAGCAGCTTCGGACAGGGGGGTTCACCCCTCCACTTT
TRBD1,TRBV5-1,TRBJ2-7,-,CASSSDGQVPYEQYF,TGCGCCAGCAGCTCGGATGGACAGGTACCCTACGAGCAGTACTTC
TRBD2,TRBV10-2,TRBJ2-1,-,CASSLAGGPGEQFF,TGCGCCAGCAGTCTAGCGGGAGGGCCCGGTGAGCAGTTCTTC
-,TRBV7-3,TRBJ1-5,-,CASSLASNQPQHF,TGTGCCAGCAGCTTGGCAAGCAATCAGCCCCAGCATTTT
TRBD1,TRBV6-6,TRBJ1-6,-,CASSPSGTDFYNSPLHF,TGTGCCAGCAGTCCTTCCGGGACAGATTTCTATAATTCACCCCTCCACTTT
-,TRBV19,TRBJ2-2,-,CASRTPGLGTGELFF,TGTGCCAGTAGGACTCCGGGACTCGGCACCGGGGAGCTGTTTTTT
TRBD1,TRBV7-8,TRBJ2-7,-,CASRRTGAYEQYF,TGTGCCAGCAGGCGGACAGGGGCCTACGAGCAGTACTTC
-,TRBV5-1,TRBJ1-4,-,CASSLVGGGEKLFF,TGCGCCAGCAGCTTGGTCGGGGGGGGAGAAAAACTGTTTTTT
-,TRBV2,TRBJ1-2,-,CASTSTGSYGYTF,TGTGCCAGCACTAGTACAGGGAGCTATGGCTACACCTTC
TRBD1,TRBV18,TRBJ2-7,-,CASSPGTGREQYF,TGTGCCAGCTCACCGGGGACAGGGCGAGAGCAGTACTTC
TRBD1,TRBV2,TRBJ1-2,-,CASRDRRTQSGGYTF,TGTGCCAGCAGGGACAGGAGGACCCAATCGGGGGGCTACACCTTC
TRBD1,TRBV5-4,TRBJ2-7,-,CASSFSGTGNYEQYF,TGTGCCAGCAGCTTTTCGGGGACAGGGAACTACGAGCAGTACTTC
TRBD1,TRBV6-2/TRBV6-3,TRBJ2-7,-,CASSSYQTGVPYEQYF,TGTGCCAGCAGTTCTTATCAGACAGGGGTACCCTACGAGCAGTACTTC
TRBD2,TRBV6-6,TRBJ2-3,-,CASSGLAGYFRDTQYF,TGTGCCAGCAGTGGACTAGCGGGATATTTTCGTGATACGCAGTATTTT
-,TRBV4-2,TRBJ2-7,-,CASSQQVGSGYEQYF,TGTGCCAGCAGCCAACAGGTGGGGAGTGGTTACGAGCAGTACTTC
-,TRBV6-6,TRBJ1-5,-,CASSEGSNQPQHF,TGTGCCAGCAGTGAGGGTAGCAATCAGCCCCAGCATTTT
-,TRBV19,TRBJ1-6,-,CASREATGGSPLHF,TGTGCCAGTAGGGAGGCGACCGGAGGGTCACCCCTCCACTTT
TRBD2,TRBV19,TRBJ2-3,-,CASSTLAGTDTQYF,TGTGCCAGTAGTACTCTAGCGGGCACAGATACGCAGTATTTT
-,TRBV12-3/TRBV12-4,TRBJ1-6,-,CASSLRDSPLHF,TGTGCCAGCAGTTTGAGGGATTCACCCCTCCACTTT
TRBD2,TRBV30,TRBJ2-1,-,CAWSLGLAGDEQFF,TGTGCCTGGAGCCTGGGACTAGCGGGAGATGAGCAGTTCTTC
TRBD1,TRBV7-9,TRBJ1-6,-,CASSPGTGGISPLHF,TGTGCCAGCAGCCCGGGGACAGGCGGAATCTCACCCCTCCACTTT
TRBD2,TRBV24-1,TRBJ2-6,-,CATSDTRAGGAGANVLTF,TGTGCCACCAGTGATACTAGAGCGGGAGGCGCTGGGGCCAACGTCCTGACTTTC
-,TRBV7-2,TRBJ2-7,-,CASSLRNSYEQYF,TGTGCCAGCAGCTTAAGGAACAGCTACGAGCAGTACTTC
-,TRBV5-4,TRBJ2-3,-,CASSLVGATDTQYF,TGTGCCAGCAGCTTGGTTGGGGCCACAGATACGCAGTATTTT
TRBD2,TRBV5-1,TRBJ2-3,-,CASLEAGAETDTQYF,TGCGCCAGCTTGGAAGCGGGAGCAGAGACAGATACGCAGTATTTT
TRBD1,TRBV2,TRBJ1-2,-,CASSEAGGRYGYTF,TGTGCCAGCAGTGAGGCAGGGGGGCGTTATGGCTACACCTTC
TRBD1,TRBV3-1/TRBV3-2,TRBJ1-3,-,CASSLRQGSSGNTIYF,TGTGCCAGCAGCCTCCGACAGGGGAGCTCTGGAAACACCATATATTTT
-,TRBV4-2,TRBJ2-1,few,CASSHRGDEQFF,TGTGCCAGCAGCCACCGGGGAGATGAGCAGTTCTTC
TRBD2,TRBV7-9,TRBJ2-7,-,CASSTKGWETSGRNEQYF,TGTGCCAGCAGCACAAAGGGTTGGGAGACTAGCGGGAGGAACGAGCAGTACTTC
TRBD1,TRBV7-8,TRBJ2-1,-,CASSSGGDRGSYNEQFF,TGTGCCAGCAGCTCGGGAGGGGACAGGGGGTCCTACAATGAGCAGTTCTTC
TRBD2,TRBV5-1,TRBJ2-2,-,CASSFTAGEGELFF,TGCGCCAGCAGCTTTACAGCGGGAGAGGGGGAGCTGTTTTTT
TRBD1,TRBV5-1,TRBJ2-2,-,CASSLDRGSGELFF,TGCGCCAGCAGCTTGGACAGGGGGTCCGGGGAGCTGTTTTTT